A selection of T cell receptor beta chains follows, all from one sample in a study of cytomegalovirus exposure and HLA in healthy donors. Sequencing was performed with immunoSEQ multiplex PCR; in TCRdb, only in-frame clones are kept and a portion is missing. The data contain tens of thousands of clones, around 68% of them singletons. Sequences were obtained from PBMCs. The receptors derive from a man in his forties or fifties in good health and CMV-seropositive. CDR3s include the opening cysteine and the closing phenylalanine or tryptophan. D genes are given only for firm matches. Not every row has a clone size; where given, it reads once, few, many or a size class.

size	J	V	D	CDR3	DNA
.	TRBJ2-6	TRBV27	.	CASSLGSNRAGANVLTF	TGTGCCAGCAGTTTAGGAAGTAACAGGGCTGGGGCCAACGTCCTGACTTTC
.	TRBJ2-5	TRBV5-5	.	CASSFSRTGIQETQYF	TGTGCCAGCAGCTTTAGTCGTACAGGGATTCAAGAGACCCAGTACTTC
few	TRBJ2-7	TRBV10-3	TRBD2	CAISLTSGRGNSEQYF	TGTGCCATCAGCCTGACTAGCGGGAGAGGGAACTCGGAGCAGTACTTC
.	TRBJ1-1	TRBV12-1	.	CASSQWEDRGMNTEAFF	TGTGCCAGCTCCCAATGGGAGGACAGGGGAATGAACACTGAAGCTTTCTTT
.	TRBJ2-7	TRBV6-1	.	CASSEAPPGMKYEQYF	TGTGCCAGCAGTGAAGCGCCACCAGGGATGAAGTACGAGCAGTACTTC
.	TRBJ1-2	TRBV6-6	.	CASSSLSLMAPGTF	TGTGCCAGCAGTTCCCTCTCATTAATGGCCCCGGGGACCTTC
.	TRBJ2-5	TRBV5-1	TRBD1	CASRQGEETQYF	TGCGCCAGCCGACAGGGAGAAGAGACCCAGTACTTC
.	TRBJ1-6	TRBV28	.	CASSPTQGSNSPLHF	TGTGCCAGCAGCCCCACGCAGGGGTCGAATTCACCCCTCCACTTT
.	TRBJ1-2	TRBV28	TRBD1	CASTRQGAGQGYTF	TGTGCCAGCACCCGGCAGGGGGCCGGGCAGGGCTACACCTTC
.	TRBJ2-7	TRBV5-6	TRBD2	CASSLRVSGGSYEQYF	TGTGCCAGCAGCTTGAGGGTTAGCGGGGGCTCGTACGAGCAGTACTTC
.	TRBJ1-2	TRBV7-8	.	CASTRDTDWGYTF	TGTGCCAGCACCCGGGACACGGACTGGGGCTACACCTTC
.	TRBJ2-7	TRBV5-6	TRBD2	CASSFLGAGGPYEQYF	TGTGCCAGCAGCTTTTTAGGAGCGGGAGGGCCCTACGAGCAGTACTTC
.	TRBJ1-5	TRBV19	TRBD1	CASSIWAGTGRNQPQHF	TGTGCCAGTAGCATCTGGGCTGGGACAGGACGCAATCAGCCCCAGCATTTT
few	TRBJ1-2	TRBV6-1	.	CASRTAANYGYTF	TGTGCCAGCAGGACAGCCGCTAACTATGGCTACACCTTC
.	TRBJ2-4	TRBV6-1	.	CASSGYSGAKNIQYF	TGTGCCAGCAGTGGGTACTCCGGAGCCAAAAACATTCAGTACTTC
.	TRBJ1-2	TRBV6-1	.	CASSEQGKGYTF	TGTGCCAGCAGTGAACAGGGGAAGGGCTACACCTTC
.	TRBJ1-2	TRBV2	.	CASRDNNYGYTF	TGTGCCAGCAGGGACAATAACTATGGCTACACCTTC
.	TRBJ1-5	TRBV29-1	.	CSVGDRKNQPQHF	TGCAGCGTTGGAGACAGAAAAAATCAGCCCCAGCATTTT
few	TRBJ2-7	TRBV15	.	CATSRYRTGLGYEQYF	TGTGCCACCAGCAGATATCGAACAGGTCTTGGCTACGAGCAGTACTTC
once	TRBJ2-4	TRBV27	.	CASSLNRQGLGDIQYF	TGTGCCAGCAGTTTAAATCGGCAGGGCCTAGGGGACATTCAGTACTTC
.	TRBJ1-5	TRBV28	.	CASSLLARAGQPQHF	TGTGCCAGCAGTTTATTGGCGAGGGCGGGACAGCCCCAGCATTTT
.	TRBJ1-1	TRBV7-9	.	CSSSSRSPEAFF	TGTTCCAGCAGCTCCCGGAGCCCTGAAGCTTTCTTT
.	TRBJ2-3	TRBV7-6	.	CASSFPGSTDTQYF	TGTGCCAGCAGCTTCCCCGGGAGCACAGATACGCAGTATTTT
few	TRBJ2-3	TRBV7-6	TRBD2	CASSSDPAGDPTDTQYF	TGTGCCAGCAGCTCTGATCCCGCGGGGGACCCCACAGATACGCAGTATTTT
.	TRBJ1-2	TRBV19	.	CASINTGTPNYGYTF	TGTGCCAGTATTAACACCGGGACACCTAACTATGGCTACACCTTC
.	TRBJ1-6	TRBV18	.	CASSPLVQDSPLHF	TGTGCCAGCTCACCACTCGTTCAGGATTCACCCCTCCACTTT
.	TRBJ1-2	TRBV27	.	CASSLLGEANYGYTF	TGTGCCAGCAGTTTGTTAGGGGAAGCTAACTATGGCTACACCTTC
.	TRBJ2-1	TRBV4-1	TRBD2	CASSHSPPGLAGDHNEQFF	TGCGCCAGCAGCCACTCCCCACCGGGACTAGCGGGGGACCACAATGAGCAGTTCTTC
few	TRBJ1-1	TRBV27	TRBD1	CASSSTGGAKNTEAFF	TGTGCCAGCAGTTCCACAGGGGGCGCAAAGAACACTGAAGCTTTCTTT
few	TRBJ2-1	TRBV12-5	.	CASGPRVRGRYYNEQFF	TGTGCTAGTGGTCCCCGGGTGCGGGGTAGGTACTACAATGAGCAGTTCTTC
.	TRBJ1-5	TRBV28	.	CASKPGGNQPQHF	TGTGCCAGCAAACCAGGGGGCAATCAGCCCCAGCATTTT
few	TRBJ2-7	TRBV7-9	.	CASSYRDRNYEQYF	TGTGCCAGCAGCTACCGTGACAGGAACTACGAGCAGTACTTC
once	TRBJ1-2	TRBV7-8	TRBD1	CASSFTLGQGGGYTF	TGTGCCAGCAGCTTTACCCTGGGACAGGGAGGCGGCTACACCTTC
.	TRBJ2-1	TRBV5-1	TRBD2	CASSLTPTAGRVKNEQFF	TGCGCCAGCAGCTTGACCCCCACAGCGGGAAGGGTCAAGAATGAGCAGTTCTTC
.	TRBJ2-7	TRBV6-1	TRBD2	CASSERTSGSYEQYF	TGTGCCAGCAGTGAACGGACTAGCGGATCCTACGAGCAGTACTTC
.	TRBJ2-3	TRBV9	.	CASGGLDTQYF	TGTGCCAGCGGAGGGCTAGATACGCAGTATTTT
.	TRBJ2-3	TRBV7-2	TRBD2	CASTLGLAGGLTDTQYF	TGTGCCAGCACCCTGGGGCTAGCGGGGGGGCTCACAGATACGCAGTATTTT
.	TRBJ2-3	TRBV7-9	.	CASSFRGKSDTQYF	TGTGCCAGCAGCTTTCGGGGGAAGTCAGATACGCAGTATTTT
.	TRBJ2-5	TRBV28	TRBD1	CASSLDWDSQETQYF	TGTGCCAGCAGTTTAGATTGGGACAGCCAAGAGACCCAGTACTTC
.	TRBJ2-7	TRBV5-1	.	CASSAYSYEQYF	TGCGCCAGCAGCGCGTACTCCTACGAGCAGTACTTC
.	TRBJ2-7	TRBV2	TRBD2	CASSEGLAGYEQYF	TGTGCCAGCAGTGAGGGACTAGCGGGATACGAGCAGTACTTC
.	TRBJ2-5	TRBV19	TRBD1	CASSSGTGAPQETQYF	TGTGCCAGTAGTTCGGGGACAGGGGCGCCCCAAGAGACCCAGTACTTC
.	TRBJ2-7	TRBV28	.	CASRHYEQYF	TGTGCCAGCAGACACTACGAGCAGTACTTC
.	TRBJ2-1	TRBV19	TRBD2	CASSASGVSSYNEQFF	TGTGCCAGTAGTGCTAGCGGGGTGAGCTCCTACAATGAGCAGTTCTTC
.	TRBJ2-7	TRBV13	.	CASSFLRRQGPIQYF	TGTGCCAGCAGCTTTCTCAGGCGGCAGGGGCCGATACAGTACTTC
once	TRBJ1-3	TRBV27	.	CASKGGARGGNTIYF	TGTGCCAGCAAAGGGGGGGCTAGGGGAGGAAACACCATATATTTT
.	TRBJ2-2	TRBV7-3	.	CASSPTGNELFF	TGTGCCAGCAGCCCAACAGGGAACGAGCTGTTTTTT
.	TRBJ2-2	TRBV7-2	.	CASSIEGVGTGELFF	TGTGCCAGCAGCATCGAGGGGGTCGGCACCGGGGAGCTGTTTTTT
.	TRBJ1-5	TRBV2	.	CASSALAGAGQPQHF	TGTGCCAGCAGTGCGCTTGCGGGGGCAGGTCAGCCCCAGCATTTT
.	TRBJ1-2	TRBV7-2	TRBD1	CASSEPGQRYGYTF	TGTGCCAGCAGCGAGCCGGGACAGAGGTATGGCTACACCTTC
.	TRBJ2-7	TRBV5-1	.	CASQAGAHEQYF	TGCGCCAGCCAAGCAGGGGCGCACGAGCAGTACTTC